Below, 19 T cell receptor beta chains from the same sample are listed, as sequenced in a study of control samples from healthy donors and cancer patients (dated by TCRdb to about 2020). The library relied on the immunoSEQ multiplex PCR assay. Entries here come from immuneACCESS through TCRdb and include only in-frame sequences with V and J called. Some clones fail to appear in such tables; in the studies checked, an unresolved V gene covers under half of the shortfall, and the cause of the remainder is unknown. For this sample there are 95,000 to 150,000 clones; around 86% appear just once. The biggest ten clones account for over 7.5% of the sample. Sequencing input: blood. The receptors shown here come from a man aged 40-50 years in good health.

The rearrangement links TRBV5-4 to TRBJ2-6; TRBD1 is a possible D gene (5 bases). The CDR3 sequence is 16 residues long. The germline CDR1 and CDR2 sequences are SGHNT and YYREEE (reference sequence). Trimming left V 4 bases short and J 0 bases short, with 11 bases between. The CDR3 DNA is TGTGCCAGCAGCGCGGCAGGGCGCTCTGGGGCCAACGTCCTGACTTTC. This codes for CASSAAGRSGANVLTF.

The V gene is TRBV2, the J gene TRBJ2-6; 11 bases match TRBD2. Per germline, CDR1 SNHLY and CDR2 FYNNEI. Trimming at V came to 3 bases and at J to 2 bases, leaving 6 bases not matched to a gene. The CDR3 is made up of 18 amino acids. CDR3 nucleotide sequence: TGTGCCAGCAGTGAGGAGGGTAGCGGGGGGGCTGGGGCCAACGTCCTGACTTTC. It translates to CASSEEGSGGAGANVLTF.

This chain links TRBV6-2 or TRBV6-3 with TRBJ1-2; no reliable D call. Germline V gene data show CDR1 as MNHEY and CDR2 as SVGEGT. Trimming removed 2 bases at V and 5 bases at J, with 9 bases between. The CDR3 runs to 13 residues. CDR3: CASSYADTYGYTF. The CDR3 DNA reads as TGTGCCAGCAGTTACGCGGATACATATGGCTACACCTTC.

The chain combines TRBV5-1 with TRBJ2-5, with 11 nucleotides matching TRBD1. Germline CDR1 SGHRS, CDR2 YFSETQ. Trimming removed 0 bases from V and 1 base from J; junction bases left unmatched: 5. The CDR3 has 17 amino acids. CDR3 sequence (DNA): TGCGCCAGCAGCTTGGGGCCCGGGACAGGGGGCCAAGAGACCCAGTACTTC. Translating it yields CASSLGPGTGGQETQYF.

The V gene is TRBV7-8, the J gene TRBJ2-5; 8 nucleotides agree with TRBD1. V lost 5 bases and J lost 2; bases outside the gene matches: 4. The germline V gene encodes CDR1 SGHVS and CDR2 FQNEAQ. The CDR3 is made up of 14 amino acids. CDR3 sequence: CASSAYRGQETQYF. CDR3 coding DNA: TGTGCCAGCAGCGCCTACAGGGGGCAAGAGACCCAGTACTTC.

DNA for the CDR3: TGTGCCAGCAGCGACCGTTACCTGGGGGGTAAAGATACGCAGTATTTT. Its translation: CASSDRYLGGKDTQYF. This rearrangement joins TRBV4-2 to TRBJ2-3, with D tentatively TRBD2 (6 bases). Germline V gene sequence: CDR1 LGHNA, CDR2 YNFKEQ. V lost 5 bases, J lost 5 bases, and 20 bases lay in between. The CDR3 is 16 residues long.

The gene calls are TRBV5-1 and TRBJ2-3; D possibly corresponds to TRBD1 (6 bases). Germline CDR1 reads SGHRS; CDR2 reads YFSETQ. V was cut by 4 bases and J by 1 base, with 22 bases left in between. The length of the CDR3 is 18 residues. The chain's CDR3 is CASSPRTAYPTRTDTQYF. CDR3 nucleotides: TGCGCCAGCAGCCCCCGGACAGCCTACCCAACTCGCACAGATACGCAGTATTTT.

The chain combines TRBV6-5 with TRBJ2-6; unclear D gene. The CDR3 runs to 13 residues. Trimming took 9 bases from V and 0 from J, leaving 6 bases between them. The germline V gene has CDR1 MNHEY and CDR2 SVGAGI. The DNA for the CDR3 is TGTGCCAGTCGTAACTCTGGGGCCAACGTCCTGACTTTC. Its translation is CASRNSGANVLTF.

The V gene is TRBV7-6, the J gene TRBJ1-1; tentative D call: TRBD1 (5 bases). This CDR3 has 13 amino acids. Germline CDR1 and CDR2: SGHVS and FNYEAQ. Trimming took 0 bases from V and 11 from J, leaving 13 bases between them. The chain's CDR3 is CASSLAEGLVAFF. CDR3 DNA: TGTGCCAGCAGCTTAGCGGAGGGGCTGGTGGCTTTCTTT.

There are a few counts of this clone. The J gene is TRBJ2-7, the V gene TRBV4-3; D uncertain. The CDR3 loop spans 13 amino acids. V lost 1 base to trimming and J lost 2 bases, with 6 bases between them. From germline, CDR1 is LGHNA and CDR2 YSLEER. The CDR3 region has the DNA TGCGCCAGCAGCCAAGGACGGCCCTACGAGCAGTACTTC. Protein sequence: CASSQGRPYEQYF.

The chain joins TRBV14 to TRBJ1-3; a possible D gene is TRBD1 (5 bases). The V end was cut by 4 bases, the J end by 0 bases, with 10 bases between. Germline assignment: CDR1 SGHDN and CDR2 FVKESK. This CDR3 region has 15 residues. Written as DNA, the CDR3 is TGTGCCAGCAGCCCCCAGGGCTACTCTGGAAACACCATATATTTT. Encoded protein: CASSPQGYSGNTIYF. Looking up the rest from reference TRBV14 and TRBJ1-3 gives the full variable domain: EAGVTQFPSHSVIEKGQTVTLRCDPISGHDNLYWYRRVMGKEIKFLLHFVKESKQDESGMPNNRFLAERTGGTYSTLKVQPAELEDSGVYFCASSPQGYSGNTIYFGEGSWLTVV.

The chain employs TRBV5-1 and TRBJ2-3; 16 bases fit TRBD2. Germline-derived CDR1 and CDR2 are SGHRS and YFSETQ. Germline trimming cut 3 bases from V and 7 bases from J; bases unmatched to any gene: 17. This CDR3 comprises 20 residues. Here the CDR3 DNA reads TGCGCCAGCAGCTCCCACGGGACTAGCGGGGGGGCCTTAGGGTACTATACGCAGTATTTT. This translates into CASSSHGTSGGALGYYTQYF.

This sequence joins TRBV3-1 (or the pseudogene TRBV3-2) and TRBJ2-7; D gene unclear. From germline, CDR1 is LGHDT and CDR2 YNNKEL (reference sequence). The V and J ends lost 2 bases and 1 base respectively, with 3 bases between them. This CDR3 has 12 amino acids. The CDR3 nucleotides read TGTGCCAGCAGCCAAAGGTCCTACGAGCAGTACTTC. Protein sequence: CASSQRSYEQYF.

This chain links TRBV9 with TRBJ2-5, with D perhaps TRBD1 (6 bases). Germline-derived CDR1 and CDR2 are SGDLS and YYNGEE. CDR3 size: 13 residues. Trimming took 4 bases from V and 2 from J, leaving 9 bases between them. The CDR3 protein is CASSRDIQETQYF. CDR3 sequence (DNA): TGTGCCAGCAGCCGGGACATACAAGAGACCCAGTACTTC. The full variable domain, in which reference TRBV9 and TRBJ2-5 provide the parts outside the CDR3, is DSGVTQTPKHLITATGQRVTLRCSPRSGDLSVYWYQQSLDQGLQFLIQYYNGEERAKGNILERFSAQQFPDLHSELNLSSLELGDSALYFCASSRDIQETQYFGPGTRLLVL.

The V call is TRBV18, the J call TRBJ2-1; 7 bases are a match to TRBD1. Trimming removed 0 bases from V and 4 bases from J; junction bases left unmatched: 3. This CDR3 region has 15 residues. CDR1 is KGHSH and CDR2 is LQKENI in the germline V gene. CDR3 in amino acids: CASSPPGGVYNEQFF. The CDR3 nucleotides read TGTGCCAGCTCACCACCAGGGGGCGTATACAATGAGCAGTTCTTC.

This chain links TRBV24-1 with TRBJ2-7; 8 bases fit TRBD2. Germline V lookup: CDR1 KGHDR, CDR2 SFDVKD. The CDR3 totals 15 residues. V trimming: 7 bases; J trimming: 7 bases; junction bases outside the gene matches: 14. The CDR3 DNA follows: TGTGCCACCAGCCCGGGAGGGCCCCTGGGGGAGGAGCAGTACTTC. It encodes CATSPGGPLGEEQYF.

This clone was found once. This sequence joins TRBV24-1 and TRBJ2-3; D not resolved. From germline, CDR1 is KGHDR and CDR2 SFDVKD. The CDR3 extends over 15 amino acids. V dropped 4 bases and J dropped 1 base, with 11 bases sitting between them. The CDR3 loop reads CATSDLRTGTDTQYF. Here the CDR3 DNA reads TGTGCCACCAGTGACCTCAGGACGGGCACAGATACGCAGTATTTT.

CDR3 in DNA: TGTGCCAGCAGTTATAGAGGGACACCTAACTATGGCTACACCTTC. Encoded protein: CASSYRGTPNYGYTF. The chain couples TRBV6-5 to TRBJ1-2; possible D gene TRBD1, 6 bases. Trimming pared 3 bases from V and 0 bases from J, leaving 11 bases between. Germline V CDR1 and CDR2: MNHEY, SVGAGI. The CDR3 length is 15 residues.

The V call is TRBV10-2, the J call TRBJ1-1; D remains ambiguous. CDR1 WSHSY and CDR2 SAAADI come from the germline V gene. Trimming left V 7 bases short and J 4 bases short, with 16 bases between. This CDR3 region has 14 residues. This CDR3 reads CASNSWDGGTEAFF. CDR3 DNA sequence: TGCGCCAGCAACTCATGGGATGGTGGCACTGAAGCTTTCTTT.